This is a list of T cell receptor beta chains from one sample in a study of post-analysis software for immune sequencing data. TCRdb processed the PCR reads anew with MiXCR; each CDR3 protein has one entry. The sample has 750,000 to 950,000 distinct CDR3 sequences, about half seen once. Input material: blood. The receptors come from a girl between 5 and 17 years old with multiple sclerosis. Each CDR3 is given with its conserved first and last residue. A D gene is named only where the DNA matches it firmly. A row's size may be missing; if present it is once, few, many or a size class.

cdr3_aa cdr3_nt d_call v_call clone_size j_call
CAWSSDLNTEAFF TGTGCCTGGAGTTCGGACCTGAACACTGAAGCTTTCTTT - TRBV30 - TRBJ1-1
CASSLDPGGHEQYF TGTGCCAGCAGCTTAGATCCCGGGGGCCACGAGCAGTACTTC - TRBV7-8 few TRBJ2-7
CASSETGNNQPQHF TGTGCCAGCAGTGAAACAGGGAACAATCAGCCCCAGCATTTT - TRBV6-1 - TRBJ1-5
CASSLIASGRYEQYF TGTGCCAGCAGTTTAATTGCTAGCGGGAGGTACGAGCAGTACTTC TRBD2 TRBV12-3/TRBV12-4 - TRBJ2-7
CASSYSTGQGRGYTF TGTGCCAGCAGTTACTCGACGGGACAGGGACGCGGCTACACCTTC TRBD1 TRBV6-5 - TRBJ1-2
CASSLADGGYSYNEQFF TGTGCCAGCAGCTTAGCAGACGGTGGGTACTCCTACAATGAGCAGTTCTTC - TRBV7-2 - TRBJ2-1
CASSVGQAWTEKLFF TGTGCCAGCAGCGTAGGTCAGGCTTGGACTGAAAAACTGTTTTTT - TRBV9 - TRBJ1-4
CASSYGVQDGSPLHF TGTGCCAGCAGTTACGGGGTGCAGGACGGGTCACCCCTCCACTTT - TRBV6-5 - TRBJ1-6
CASSRDRARQRKGQETQYF TGTGCCAGCAGCCGGGACCGCGCGAGACAGCGGAAGGGTCAAGAGACCCAGTACTTC - TRBV3-1 - TRBJ2-5
CASSVVAASTDTQYF TGTGCCAGCAGCGTAGTGGCAGCTAGCACAGATACGCAGTATTTT - TRBV9 - TRBJ2-3
CASSPRTGPLDEQYF TGTGCCAGCAGCCCGAGGACAGGTCCCTTGGACGAGCAGTACTTC TRBD1 TRBV7-9 once TRBJ2-7
CASRGRVKRASGANEQFF TGTGCCAGCAGGGGAAGGGTTAAGAGGGCTAGCGGAGCGAATGAGCAGTTCTTC TRBD2 TRBV6-1 - TRBJ2-1
CASRADVEYF TGTGCCAGCAGGGCCGATGTGGAATATTTT - TRBV12-3/TRBV12-4 once TRBJ2-3
CSARRQGVNNEQFF TGCAGTGCTAGAAGGCAGGGTGTCAACAATGAGCAGTTCTTC - TRBV20-1 - TRBJ2-1
CASSPISGLSDTQYF TGTGCCAGCAGCCCCATTAGCGGCCTTAGCGATACGCAGTATTTT - TRBV12-3/TRBV12-4 few TRBJ2-3
CSASTAGGYEQYF TGCAGTGCTAGCACAGCGGGGGGCTACGAGCAGTACTTC TRBD2 TRBV20-1 few TRBJ2-7
CSVESVNTEAFF TGCAGCGTTGAATCAGTGAACACTGAAGCTTTCTTT - TRBV29-1 few TRBJ1-1
CASSDPTGASGRPSYEQYF TGTGCCAGCAGTGACCCGACAGGGGCAAGCGGGAGACCTTCCTACGAGCAGTACTTC - TRBV2 - TRBJ2-7
CASSFSGARNQPQHF TGTGCCAGCAGTTTCTCCGGGGCTAGGAATCAGCCCCAGCATTTT - TRBV12-3/TRBV12-4 - TRBJ1-5
CSVGTGVSYEQYF TGCAGCGTGGGGACAGGAGTCTCCTACGAGCAGTACTTC TRBD1 TRBV29-1 few TRBJ2-7
CSVVPLLERLTDTQYF TGCAGCGTTGTCCCACTCTTGGAGCGGCTCACAGATACGCAGTATTTT - TRBV29-1 few TRBJ2-3
CASSPLGASGRTDTQYF TGTGCCAGCAGCCCTCTTGGGGCTAGCGGACGCACAGATACGCAGTATTTT TRBD2 TRBV28 - TRBJ2-3